Listed below are T cell receptor beta chains from one sample, sequenced in a study of T cell responses to AZD1222 COVID-19 vaccine. Data came from immunoSEQ multiplex PCR; TCRdb stores just in-frame clones and leaves some out. The sample has approximately 160,000 clones, 90% to 95% seen once. The material was peripheral blood, obtained on day 0 of AZD1222 vaccination. The receptors originated from an adult in good health. Both conserved end residues are part of each CDR3. The order of the fields is D gene, J gene, V gene, CDR3 DNA, CDR3 protein. D genes are given only for firm matches.

- TRBJ1-3 TRBV14 TGTGCCAGCAGCCCGGCCGGCGGAAACACCATATATTTT CASSPAGGNTIYF
TRBD2 TRBJ2-7 TRBV10-3 TGTGCCATCAGTGATAGCGGGGGGGCCTACGAGCAGTACTTC CAISDSGGAYEQYF
- TRBJ1-1 TRBV19 TGTGCCACGGGACACCAGAACACTGAAGCTTTCTTT CATGHQNTEAFF
- TRBJ1-2 TRBV12-3/TRBV12-4 TGTGCCAGCAGGCCTGACAGTAGGATGGGGTACACCTTC CASRPDSRMGYTF
- TRBJ2-5 TRBV7-7 TGTGCCAGCAGCCGAAACCCCCAGGGACCCAGAGAGACCCAGTACTTC CASSRNPQGPRETQYF
TRBD1 TRBJ1-6 TRBV4-1 TGCGCCAGCAGCCAAGGCAGGGGGCGCGATAATTCACCCCTCCACTTT CASSQGRGRDNSPLHF
- TRBJ1-6 TRBV27 TGTGCCAGCAGCAGCAGGGGCTATAATTCACCCCTCCACTTT CASSSRGYNSPLHF
- TRBJ2-2 TRBV30 TGTGCCTGGAGTCTCCTGGGACTGGGATTGTGGGGCACCGGGGAGCTGTTTTTT CAWSLLGLGLWGTGELFF
- TRBJ2-2 TRBV9 TGTGCCAGCAGCGTAGTGGGGCCCCCCGGGGAGCTGTTTTTT CASSVVGPPGELFF
- TRBJ2-7 TRBV11-2 TGTGCCAGCAGCTTACCAGGGCCGACCTACGAGCAGTACTTC CASSLPGPTYEQYF
- TRBJ2-5 TRBV18 TGTGCCAGCTCCGACCGGACGGAAGAGACCCAGTACTTC CASSDRTEETQYF
TRBD1 TRBJ1-3 TRBV5-4 TGTGCCAGCAGCTCAAGGGACAGGGGGGACTCTGGAAACACCATATATTTT CASSSRDRGDSGNTIYF
TRBD1 TRBJ1-5 TRBV28 TGTGCCAGTAGACAGGGGGATCAGCCCCAGCATTTT CASRQGDQPQHF
- TRBJ2-5 TRBV29-1 TGCAGCGTCGCCCGGGTTTTAGTACAAGAGACCCAGTACTTC CSVARVLVQETQYF
- TRBJ2-3 TRBV30 TGTGCCTGGACTGGGACCTCTAGCACAGATACGCAGTATTTT CAWTGTSSTDTQYF
TRBD2 TRBJ2-7 TRBV6-5 TGTGCCAGCAGCCTTTACAGGACTAGCTCCTACGAGCAGTACTTC CASSLYRTSSYEQYF
TRBD1 TRBJ1-6 TRBV6-5 TGTGCCAGCAGTTGGTGGGACAGGGAAGGGTCACCCCTCCACTTT CASSWWDREGSPLHF
TRBD1 TRBJ1-4 TRBV19 TGTGCCAGTAGTACCCCAGGGACAGGGGGTGAAAAACTGTTTTTT CASSTPGTGGEKLFF